This section outlines one TCR beta chain sequence together with its context. Its antigen remains unknown. The sample originates from a study of beta chain features in type 1 diabetes. One heparinised blood draw averaging around 0.12 L was given by each donor. Sorted populations all exceeded 95% purity. Trimming removed 7 bases from V and 5 bases from J, with 15 bases in between. The germline CDR1 and CDR2 sequences are MNHEY and SVGAGI. The CDR3 runs to 13 residues. Study-wide results and limits: Any PCR bias toward short templates would affect both groups alike.

The entirety of the isolated RNA underwent reverse transcription, so expressed TCRB transcripts were sequenced. Measured with immunoSEQ multiplex PCR; TCRdb has only the in-frame clones, and not every one. The data show around 340,000 clones, approximately 8.2% seen once. V usage is TRBV6-5 and J usage is TRBJ2-7, with D possibly matching TRBD1 (7 bases). The sequence was collected from a woman between 18 and 30 years old in good health. Sequencing was carried out using central memory CD4+ T cells from blood. CDR3 loop: CASTRDSSHEQYF. CDR3 sequence (DNA): TGTGCCAGCACGCGGGACAGTTCCCACGAGCAGTACTTC.